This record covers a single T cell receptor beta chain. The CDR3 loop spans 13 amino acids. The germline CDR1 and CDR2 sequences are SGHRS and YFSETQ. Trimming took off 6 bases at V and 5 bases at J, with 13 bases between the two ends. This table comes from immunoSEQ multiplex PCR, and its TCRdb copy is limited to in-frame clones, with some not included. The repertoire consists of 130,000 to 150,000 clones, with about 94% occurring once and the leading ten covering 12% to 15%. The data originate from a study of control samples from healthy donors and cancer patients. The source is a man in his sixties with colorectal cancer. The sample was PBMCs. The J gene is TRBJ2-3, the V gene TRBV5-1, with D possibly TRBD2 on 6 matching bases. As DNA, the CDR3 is TGCGCCAGCAAAGTCGGGGGAAGAGATACGCAGTATTTT. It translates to CASKVGGRDTQYF.